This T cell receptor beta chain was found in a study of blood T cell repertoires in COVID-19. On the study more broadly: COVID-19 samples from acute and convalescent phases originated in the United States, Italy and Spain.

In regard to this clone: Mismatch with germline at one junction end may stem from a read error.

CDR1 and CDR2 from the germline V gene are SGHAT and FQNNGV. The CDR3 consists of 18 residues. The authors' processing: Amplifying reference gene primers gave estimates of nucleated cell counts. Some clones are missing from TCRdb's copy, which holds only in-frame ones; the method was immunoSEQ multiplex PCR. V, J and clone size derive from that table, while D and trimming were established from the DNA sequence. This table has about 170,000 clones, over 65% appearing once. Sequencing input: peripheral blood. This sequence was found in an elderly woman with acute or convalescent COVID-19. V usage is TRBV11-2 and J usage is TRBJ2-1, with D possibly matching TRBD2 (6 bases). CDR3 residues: CASSLFPSGTFSSNEQFF. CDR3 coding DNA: TGTGCCAGCAGCTTATTCCCCTCGGGGACTTTCTCCTCCAATGAGCAGTTCTTC.